This T cell receptor beta chain comes out of a study of blood T cell repertoires in COVID-19. TCRdb keeps only in-frame clones here, not all; method: immunoSEQ multiplex PCR. The sample has 130,000 or so clones; around 84% are singletons. This sequence was found in a man aged 35 to 55 with acute COVID-19. Sequencing was done on a sample of PBMCs or T cells enriched from blood (not recorded which).

CDR3 sequence reads: CASSRDRDEQFF. The CDR3 bases are TGTGCCAGCAGCCGGGACAGGGATGAGCAGTTCTTC. V usage is TRBV3-1 (or the pseudogene TRBV3-2) and J usage is TRBJ2-1; 9 nucleotides agree with TRBD1. Germline V gene data show CDR1 as LGHDT and CDR2 as YNNKEL (reference sequence). After removal of 4 bases from V and 8 bases from J, the junction contained 0 bases not matched to a gene. This CDR3 has 12 amino acids.